This T cell receptor beta chain came from a study of T cells in Graves' hyperthyroidism and ophthalmopathy. Template material for amplifying TCR beta CDR3 regions consisted of RNA transcripts. In the first-round RT-PCR of the TCR CDR3, the HTBI primer set was used. TCRdb reprocessed the multiplex PCR reads with MiXCR, giving one entry per CDR3 protein. The data hold hundreds of thousands of distinct CDR3 sequences, with roughly 15% observed a single time. Only a few counts were recorded for this clonotype. V was pared by 7 bases and J by 4 bases, with 16 bases between. CDR3 length equals 13 residues. Germline V gives CDR1 SQVTM, CDR2 ANQGSEA.

The sample comprised blood. The receptor was isolated from a middle-aged woman with Graves' ophthalmopathy. V gene TRBV29-1 combines with J gene TRBJ1-2; TRBD1 might be the D (5 bases). The CDR3 coding sequence is TGCAGCGCATGGGACTCTGAGGGCTATGGCTACACCTTC. The encoded protein is CSAWDSEGYGYTF.